This TCR beta chain is from a study of OX40 agonist ivuxolimab in advanced cancers. For the study at large: Patients undergoing dose escalation presented with hepatocellular carcinoma, melanoma, renal cell or head and neck cancer. The eligibility criteria allowed prior anti-PD-1, anti-PD-L1 or anti-CTLA-4 therapy, and approximately 40% had some. Findings of the study overall: Relatively little clonal expansion, among the lowest observed, appeared in partial responders at 0.1-3.0 mg/kg.

The assay was immunoSEQ multiplex PCR, and TCRdb's table has in-frame clones only and misses some. The table records around 64,000 clones, about 83% of them present only once. Autoimmune disease history or systemic immunosuppression led to patient exclusion. The length of the CDR3 is 12 residues. Germline-derived CDR1 and CDR2 are GTSNPN and SVGIG (reference sequence). The V end lost 0 bases, the J end lost 6 bases, and 9 bases lay between the germline ends. As to this clone: Its matching antigen is unknown.

The clonotype was recovered from an adult with an advanced solid tumor such as melanoma, head and neck, liver or kidney cancer. This chain uses TRBV30 with TRBJ2-7; D is uncertain. The sample in question was CD4+ or CD8+ T cells sorted from blood, obtained in a trial of the OX40 agonist ivuxolimab. CDR3 nucleotide sequence: TGTGCCTGGAGTGTAACTGGGCGCGAGCAGTACTTC. Amino acid sequence: CAWSVTGREQYF.